This TCR beta chain was recovered during a study of blood T cell repertoires in COVID-19. Study information: Sites in the United States, Italy and Spain provided acute and convalescent COVID-19 samples. From T cells, B-cell-depleted T cells, or PBMCs came the material, which was cDNA or gDNA.

Methods used by the authors: Estimated nucleated cell counts came from reference gene primer amplification. Method: immunoSEQ multiplex PCR; TCRdb's copy keeps in-frame clones and lacks some. V and J calls and clone size are copied from that table; D and trimming were computed from the DNA. Of more than 100,000 clones in the sample, 79% were seen once. Unmatched junction bases numbered 11, after V lost 1 base and J lost 10 bases. From germline, CDR1 is SGHTA and CDR2 FQGNSA. This CDR3 region has 16 residues. The V call is TRBV7-2, the J call TRBJ2-3; 10 positions agree with TRBD2. The sample was peripheral blood. The receptor comes from an elderly woman with acute or convalescent COVID-19. The CDR3 DNA follows: TGTGCCAGCAGCTTAGAACGAGCGGGAGGGCCCGTGGCGCAGTATTTT. It is translated as CASSLERAGGPVAQYF.